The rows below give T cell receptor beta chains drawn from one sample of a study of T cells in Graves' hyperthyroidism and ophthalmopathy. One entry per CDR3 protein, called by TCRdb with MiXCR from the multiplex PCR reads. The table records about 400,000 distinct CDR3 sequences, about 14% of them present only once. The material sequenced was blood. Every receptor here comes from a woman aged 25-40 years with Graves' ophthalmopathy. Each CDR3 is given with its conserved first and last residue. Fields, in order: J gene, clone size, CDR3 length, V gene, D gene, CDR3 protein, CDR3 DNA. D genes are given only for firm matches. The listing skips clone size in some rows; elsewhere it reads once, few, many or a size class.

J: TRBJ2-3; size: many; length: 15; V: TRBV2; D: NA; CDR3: CASRKGAGISDTQYF; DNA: TGTGCCAGCAGAAAAGGTGCGGGGATCTCAGATACGCAGTATTTT
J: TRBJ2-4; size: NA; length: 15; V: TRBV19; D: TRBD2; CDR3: CATHGGSGSKNIQYF; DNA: TGTGCCACTCACGGGGGGAGTGGGTCCAAAAACATTCAGTACTTC
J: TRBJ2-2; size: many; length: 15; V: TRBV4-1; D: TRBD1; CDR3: CASSPTQGAVGELFF; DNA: TGCGCCAGCAGCCCAACACAGGGGGCAGTCGGGGAGCTGTTTTTT
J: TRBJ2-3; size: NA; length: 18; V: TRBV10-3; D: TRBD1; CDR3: CAISGIKGQGALADTQYF; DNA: TGTGCCATCAGTGGAATTAAGGGACAGGGCGCACTAGCAGATACGCAGTATTTT
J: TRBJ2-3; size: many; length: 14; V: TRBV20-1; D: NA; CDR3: CSARGGTGTDTQYF; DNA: TGCAGTGCTAGGGGGGGGACAGGCACAGATACGCAGTATTTT
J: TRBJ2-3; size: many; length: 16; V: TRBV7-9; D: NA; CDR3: CASSFLRGVGTDTQYF; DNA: TGTGCCAGCAGCTTTTTACGGGGCGTCGGCACAGATACGCAGTATTTT
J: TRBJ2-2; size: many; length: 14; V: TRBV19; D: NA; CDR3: CASTGTTNTGELFF; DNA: TGTGCCAGTACCGGGACCACGAACACCGGGGAGCTGTTTTTT
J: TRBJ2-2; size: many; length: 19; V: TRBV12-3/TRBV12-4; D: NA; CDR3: CASSVHRRGANPPTGELFF; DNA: TGTGCCAGCAGTGTCCATAGAAGGGGGGCCAATCCCCCCACCGGGGAGCTGTTTTTT
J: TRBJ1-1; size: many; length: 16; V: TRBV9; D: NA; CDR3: CASSVGPGREGTEAFF; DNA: TGTGCCAGCAGCGTAGGCCCAGGTCGGGAGGGGACTGAAGCTTTCTTT
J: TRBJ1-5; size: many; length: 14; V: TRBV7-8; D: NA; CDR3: CASSLEGGGQPQHF; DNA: TGTGCCAGCAGCTTAGAGGGGGGGGGTCAGCCCCAGCATTTT
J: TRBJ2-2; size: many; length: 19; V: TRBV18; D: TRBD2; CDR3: CASSPGGPSGGLDTGELFF; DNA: TGTGCCAGCTCACCAGGGGGACCTAGCGGGGGACTGGACACCGGGGAGCTGTTTTTT
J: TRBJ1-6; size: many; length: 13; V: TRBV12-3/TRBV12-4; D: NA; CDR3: CASSFVGNSPLHF; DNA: TGTGCCAGCAGTTTCGTCGGCAATTCACCCCTCCACTTT
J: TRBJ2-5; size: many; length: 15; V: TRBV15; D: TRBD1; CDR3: CATSTGTGRLETQYF; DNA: TGTGCCACCAGCACCGGGACAGGGCGGTTGGAGACCCAGTACTTC
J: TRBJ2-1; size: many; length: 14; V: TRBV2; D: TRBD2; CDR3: CASTYSGGLNEQFF; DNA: TGTGCCAGCACCTATAGCGGGGGGTTAAATGAGCAGTTCTTC
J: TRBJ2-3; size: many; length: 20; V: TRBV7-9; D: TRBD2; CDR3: CASSSFDRASGLAGSDTQYF; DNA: TGTGCCAGCAGCTCCTTCGACAGGGCCTCGGGACTAGCGGGGTCAGATACGCAGTATTTT